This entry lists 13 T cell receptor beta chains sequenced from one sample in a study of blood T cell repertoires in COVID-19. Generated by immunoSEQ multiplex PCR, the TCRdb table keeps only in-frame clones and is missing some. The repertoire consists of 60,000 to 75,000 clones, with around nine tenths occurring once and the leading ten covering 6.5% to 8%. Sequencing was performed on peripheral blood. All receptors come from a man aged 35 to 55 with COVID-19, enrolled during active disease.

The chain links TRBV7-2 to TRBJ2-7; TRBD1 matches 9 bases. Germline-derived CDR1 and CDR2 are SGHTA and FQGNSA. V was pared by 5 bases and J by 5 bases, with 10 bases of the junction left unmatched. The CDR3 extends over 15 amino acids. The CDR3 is CASSIPGQGRDEQYF. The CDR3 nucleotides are TGTGCCAGCAGCATCCCGGGACAGGGAAGGGACGAGCAGTACTTC.

Here the CDR3 DNA reads TGCGCCAGCAGCACCTTCTCCGGGACAGGGACTGGAAACACCATATATTTT. Protein product: CASSTFSGTGTGNTIYF. The chain is built from TRBV5-1 and TRBJ1-3; 9 bases match TRBD1. CDR1 SGHRS and CDR2 YFSETQ come from the germline V gene. Trimming took 4 bases from V and 2 from J; bases not matched to a gene: 10. This CDR3 is 17 amino acids long.

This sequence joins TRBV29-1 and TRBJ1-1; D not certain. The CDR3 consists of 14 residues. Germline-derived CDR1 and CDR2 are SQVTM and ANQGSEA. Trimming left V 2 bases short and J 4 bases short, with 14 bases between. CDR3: CSVERGNGGTEAFF. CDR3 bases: TGCAGCGTTGAAAGAGGGAATGGAGGCACTGAAGCTTTCTTT.

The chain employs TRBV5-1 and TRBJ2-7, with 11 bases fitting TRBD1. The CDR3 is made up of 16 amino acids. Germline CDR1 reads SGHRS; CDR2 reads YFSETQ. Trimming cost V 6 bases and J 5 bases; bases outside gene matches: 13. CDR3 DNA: TGCGCCAGCACTTTAAATCCCGGACAGGGGGCGAACGAGCAGTACTTC. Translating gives CASTLNPGQGANEQYF. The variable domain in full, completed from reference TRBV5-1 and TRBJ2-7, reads KAGVTQTPRYLIKTRGQQVTLSCSPISGHRSVSWYQQTPGQGLQFLFEYFSETQRNKGNFPGRFSGRQFSNSRSEMNVSTLELGDSALYLCASTLNPGQGANEQYFGPGTRLTVT.

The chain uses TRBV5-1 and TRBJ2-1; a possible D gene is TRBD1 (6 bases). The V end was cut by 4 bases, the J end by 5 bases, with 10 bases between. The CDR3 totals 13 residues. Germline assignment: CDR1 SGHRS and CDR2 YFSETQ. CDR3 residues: CASSTGQNNEQFF. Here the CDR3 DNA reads TGCGCCAGCAGCACGGGACAAAACAATGAGCAGTTCTTC.

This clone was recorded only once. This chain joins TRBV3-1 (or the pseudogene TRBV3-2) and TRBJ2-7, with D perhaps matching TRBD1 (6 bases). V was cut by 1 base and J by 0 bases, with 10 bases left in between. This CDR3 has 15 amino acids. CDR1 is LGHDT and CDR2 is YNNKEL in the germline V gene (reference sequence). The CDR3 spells CASSQAQGFSYEQYF. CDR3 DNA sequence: TGTGCCAGCAGCCAAGCACAGGGCTTCTCCTACGAGCAGTACTTC.

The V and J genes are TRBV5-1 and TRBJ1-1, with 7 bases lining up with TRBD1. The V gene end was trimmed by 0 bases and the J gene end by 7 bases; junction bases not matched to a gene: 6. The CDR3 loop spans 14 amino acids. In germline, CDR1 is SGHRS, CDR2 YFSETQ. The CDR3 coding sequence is TGCGCCAGCAGCTTGGCTGGGACAGAGGGTGAAGCTTTCTTT. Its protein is CASSLAGTEGEAFF.

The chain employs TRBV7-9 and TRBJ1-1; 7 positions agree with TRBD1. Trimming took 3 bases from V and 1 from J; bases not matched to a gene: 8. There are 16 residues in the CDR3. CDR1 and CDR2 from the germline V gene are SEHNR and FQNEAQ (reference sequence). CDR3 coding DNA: TGTGCCAGCAGCTTTGGACAGGCAAAACCGAACACTGAAGCTTTCTTT. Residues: CASSFGQAKPNTEAFF.

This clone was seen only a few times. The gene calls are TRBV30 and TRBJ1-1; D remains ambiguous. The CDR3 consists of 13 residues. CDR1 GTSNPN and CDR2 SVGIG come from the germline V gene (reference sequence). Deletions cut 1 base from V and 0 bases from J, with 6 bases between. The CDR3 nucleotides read TGTGCCTGGAGTGCATCGGTGAACACTGAAGCTTTCTTT. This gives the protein CAWSASVNTEAFF.

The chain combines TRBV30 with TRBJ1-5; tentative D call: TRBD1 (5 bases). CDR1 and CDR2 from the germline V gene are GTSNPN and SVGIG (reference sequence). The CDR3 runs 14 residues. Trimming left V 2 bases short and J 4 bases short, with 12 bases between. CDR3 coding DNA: TGTGCCTGGAGTAGGGCGGGGGTTAATCAGCCCCAGCATTTT. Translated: CAWSRAGVNQPQHF.

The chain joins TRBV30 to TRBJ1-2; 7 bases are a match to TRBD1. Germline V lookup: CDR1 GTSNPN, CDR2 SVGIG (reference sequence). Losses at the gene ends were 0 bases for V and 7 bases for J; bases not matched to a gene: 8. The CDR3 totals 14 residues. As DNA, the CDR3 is TGTGCCTGGAGTGTACCGGTGGCAGGGGGTGGCTACACCTTC. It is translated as CAWSVPVAGGGYTF.

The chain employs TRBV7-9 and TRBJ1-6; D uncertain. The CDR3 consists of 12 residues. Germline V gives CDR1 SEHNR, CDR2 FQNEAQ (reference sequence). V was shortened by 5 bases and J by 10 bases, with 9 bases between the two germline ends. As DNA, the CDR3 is TGTGCCAGCAGCCCTGAGAAGTCACCCCTCCACTTT. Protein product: CASSPEKSPLHF.

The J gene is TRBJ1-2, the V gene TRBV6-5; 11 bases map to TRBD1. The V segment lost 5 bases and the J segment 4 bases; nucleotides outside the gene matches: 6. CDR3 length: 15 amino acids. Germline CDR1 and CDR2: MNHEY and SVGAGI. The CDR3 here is CASSRRDRGSYGYTF. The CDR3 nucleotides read TGTGCCAGCAGTCGTCGGGACAGGGGGAGCTATGGCTACACCTTC.